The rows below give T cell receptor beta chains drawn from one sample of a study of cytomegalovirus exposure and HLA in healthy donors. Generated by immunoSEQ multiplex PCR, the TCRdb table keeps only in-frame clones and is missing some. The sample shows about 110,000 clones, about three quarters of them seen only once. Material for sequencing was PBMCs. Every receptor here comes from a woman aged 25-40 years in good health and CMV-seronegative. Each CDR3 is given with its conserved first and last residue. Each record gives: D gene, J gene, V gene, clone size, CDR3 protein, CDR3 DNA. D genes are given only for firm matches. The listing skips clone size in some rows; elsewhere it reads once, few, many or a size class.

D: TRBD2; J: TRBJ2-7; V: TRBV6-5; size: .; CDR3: CASSRLAGGAYEQYF; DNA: TGTGCCAGCAGCCGCCTAGCGGGAGGCGCCTACGAGCAGTACTTC
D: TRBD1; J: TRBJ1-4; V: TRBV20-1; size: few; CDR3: CSARGEKLFF; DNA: TGCAGTGCCAGGGGGGAAAAACTGTTTTTT
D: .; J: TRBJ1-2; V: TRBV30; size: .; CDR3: CARTLGGASYGYTF; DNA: TGTGCCCGGACCCTGGGGGGTGCCAGCTATGGCTACACCTTC
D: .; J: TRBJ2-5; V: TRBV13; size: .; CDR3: CASSLASQETQYF; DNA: TGTGCCAGCAGCTTAGCTTCCCAAGAGACCCAGTACTTC
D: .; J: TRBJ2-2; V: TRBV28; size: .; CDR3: CASSADSLNTGELFF; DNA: TGTGCCAGCAGTGCGGACTCCCTCAACACCGGGGAGCTGTTTTTT
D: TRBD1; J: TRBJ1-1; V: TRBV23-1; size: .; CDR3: CASTPRVQGELYTEAFF; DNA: TGCGCCAGCACCCCAAGGGTACAGGGGGAGCTCTACACTGAAGCTTTCTTT
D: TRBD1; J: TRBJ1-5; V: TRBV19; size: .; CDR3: CASSIWQGDQPQHF; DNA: TGTGCCAGTAGTATATGGCAGGGGGATCAGCCCCAGCATTTT
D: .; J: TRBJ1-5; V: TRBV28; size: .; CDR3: CASSSGENSNQPQHF; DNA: TGTGCCAGCAGTTCCGGGGAAAATAGCAATCAGCCCCAGCATTTT
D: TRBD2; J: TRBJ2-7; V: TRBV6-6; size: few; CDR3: CASSNAGGFSYEQYF; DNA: TGTGCCAGCAGCAACGCGGGGGGGTTCTCCTACGAGCAGTACTTC
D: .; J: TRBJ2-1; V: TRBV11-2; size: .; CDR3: CASSLAGTPYNEQFF; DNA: TGTGCCAGCAGCTTAGCCGGGACTCCCTACAATGAGCAGTTCTTC
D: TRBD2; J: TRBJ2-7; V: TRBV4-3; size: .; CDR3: CASSQTEAGGSYEQYF; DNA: TGCGCCAGCAGCCAAACCGAGGCGGGGGGATCCTACGAGCAGTACTTC
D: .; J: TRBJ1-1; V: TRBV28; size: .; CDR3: CASSFRLSEAFF; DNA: TGTGCCAGCAGTTTCCGCCTGAGTGAAGCTTTCTTT
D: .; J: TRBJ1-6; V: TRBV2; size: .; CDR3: CASNRQWNSPLHF; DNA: TGTGCCAGCAACCGACAGTGGAATTCACCCCTCCACTTT
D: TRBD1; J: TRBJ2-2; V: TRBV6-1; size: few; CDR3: CASSDTGGPGELFF; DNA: TGTGCCAGCAGCGACACAGGGGGCCCCGGGGAGCTGTTTTTT
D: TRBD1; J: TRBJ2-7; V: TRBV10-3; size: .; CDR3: CAISVQGAGEQYF; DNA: TGTGCCATCAGTGTTCAGGGGGCTGGGGAGCAGTACTTC
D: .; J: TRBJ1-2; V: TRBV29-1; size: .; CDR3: CSVEGRGYNYGYTF; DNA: TGCAGCGTTGAGGGCAGGGGATATAACTATGGCTACACCTTC
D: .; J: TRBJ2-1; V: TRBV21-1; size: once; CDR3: CASSKWGRAHNEQFF; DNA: TGTGCCAGCAGCAAATGGGGCAGGGCACACAATGAGCAGTTCTTC
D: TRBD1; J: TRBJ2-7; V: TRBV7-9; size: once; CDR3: CASSPQSGQTYEQYF; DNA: TGTGCCAGCAGCCCACAATCGGGACAGACCTACGAGCAGTACTTC
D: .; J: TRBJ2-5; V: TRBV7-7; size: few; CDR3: CASSPIPQGGGETQYF; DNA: TGTGCTAGCAGCCCCATTCCCCAGGGCGGCGGTGAGACCCAGTACTTC
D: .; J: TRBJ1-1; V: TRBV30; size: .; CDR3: CAWRISDGTEAFF; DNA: TGTGCCTGGAGAATTTCTGACGGGACTGAAGCTTTCTTT
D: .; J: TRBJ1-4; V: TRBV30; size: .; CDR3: CAWSPAGVYEKLFF; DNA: TGTGCCTGGAGTCCGGCAGGGGTTTATGAAAAACTGTTTTTT
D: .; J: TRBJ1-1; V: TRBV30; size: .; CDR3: CAWSTGTGPSPEAFF; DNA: TGTGCCTGGAGTACAGGAACAGGTCCATCCCCTGAAGCTTTCTTT
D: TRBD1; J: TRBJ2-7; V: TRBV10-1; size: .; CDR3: CARFRQGRGYEQYF; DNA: TGCGCCAGATTTAGACAGGGACGAGGTTACGAGCAGTACTTC
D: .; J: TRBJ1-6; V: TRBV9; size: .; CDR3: CASSVRAAAPLHF; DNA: TGTGCCAGCAGCGTTCGCGCGGCGGCACCCCTCCACTTT
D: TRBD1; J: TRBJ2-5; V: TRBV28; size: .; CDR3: CASSVPGQAGETQYF; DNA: TGTGCCAGCAGTGTCCCTGGACAGGCCGGAGAGACCCAGTACTTC